The 27 T cell receptor beta chains presented below share a single source sample, sequenced in a study. The data were produced by immunoSEQ multiplex PCR, yet TCRdb's version contains in-frame clones alone and is incomplete. The table records approximately 50,000 clones, approximately 93% of them present only once. Input material: PBMCs. Receptors were obtained from a man in his forties with rheumatoid arthritis.

The rearrangement uses TRBV6-6 and TRBJ2-3; D is undetermined. Between the trimmed V and J ends, which lost 7 bases and 4 bases, there was a span of 6 bases. Per germline, CDR1 MNHNY and CDR2 SVGAGI (reference sequence). CDR3 length equals 11 residues. The CDR3 DNA sequence: TGTGCCAGCAAGGCCGCAGATACGCAGTATTTT. It translates to CASKAADTQYF.

The chain has TRBV7-8 and TRBJ1-1, with 7 bases that match TRBD1. Germline V CDR1 and CDR2: SGHVS, FQNEAQ. V was pared by 4 bases and J by 1 base, with 0 bases of the junction left unmatched. This CDR3 region has 13 residues. CDR3 DNA: TGTGCCAGCAGCTGGGACAGGAACACTGAAGCTTTCTTT. Encoded protein: CASSWDRNTEAFF.

CDR3 loop: CASSDPDRVNTIYF. The CDR3 bases are TGTGCCAGCAGTGACCCGGACAGGGTGAACACCATATATTTT. This chain uses TRBV25-1 with TRBJ1-3; 8 nucleotides match TRBD1. CDR3 length: 14 amino acids. Germline assignment: CDR1 MGHDK and CDR2 SYGVNS. The V and J ends lost 3 bases and 7 bases, in that order; junction bases with no gene match: 5.

The CDR3 protein is CASSPPRDYNEQFF. In DNA form, the CDR3 reads TGTGCCAGCTCACCACCCCGGGACTACAATGAGCAGTTCTTC. The rearrangement joins TRBV18 to TRBJ2-1; TRBD2 is a possible D gene (5 bases). Trimming shortened V by 0 bases and J by 3 bases, and 6 bases separated the two germline ends. The germline V gene encodes CDR1 KGHSH and CDR2 LQKENI. The CDR3 is 14 residues long.

The CDR3 region has the DNA TGTGCCAGCAGTTACGGGCAGGGGACGGTCGAGCAGTACTTC. This encodes CASSYGQGTVEQYF. This sequence joins TRBV6-6 and TRBJ2-7; D may be TRBD1 (6 bases). V dropped 2 bases and J dropped 6 bases, with 14 bases sitting between them. The CDR3 is 14 amino acids. Germline V gene data show CDR1 as MNHNY and CDR2 as SVGAGI (reference sequence).

V and J are TRBV29-1 and TRBJ2-7; weak D call: TRBD1 (5 bases). With 2 bases removed from V and 3 bases from J, the gap between germline ends came to 8 bases. There are 12 residues in the CDR3. Germline CDR1 and CDR2: SQVTM and ANQGSEA. CDR3 nucleotide sequence: TGCAGCGTTGAAACAGGACGCTACGAGCAGTACTTC. This gives the protein CSVETGRYEQYF.

This chain uses TRBV28 with TRBJ2-7; tentative D call: TRBD2 (5 bases). Trimming left V 6 bases short and J 0 bases short, with 21 bases between. CDR1 and CDR2 from the germline V gene are MDHEN and SYDVKM. The CDR3 sequence is 17 residues long. Here the CDR3 DNA reads TGTGCCAGCAGCCATAGCTCCGAGGGCTTCAGCTCCTACGAGCAGTACTTC. Translation: CASSHSSEGFSSYEQYF.

The chain uses TRBV6-4 and TRBJ1-2, with D possibly matching TRBD1 (5 bases). Germline V gene lookup returns CDR1 MRHNA and CDR2 SNTAGT. V lost 0 bases and J 5 bases, leaving 13 bases between the germline ends. The CDR3 loop spans 15 amino acids. The CDR3 sequence is CASSDSIGPGYGYTF. CDR3 nucleotides: TGTGCCAGCAGTGACTCGATCGGTCCAGGGTATGGCTACACCTTC.

This clone was detected once. V usage is TRBV5-5 and J usage is TRBJ2-6; TRBD2 might be the D (6 bases). The germline V gene encodes CDR1 SGHKS and CDR2 YYEKEE (reference sequence). The CDR3 length is 15 residues. With 6 bases removed from V and 1 base from J, the gap between germline ends came to 11 bases. CDR3 amino acids: CASTIRGSGANVLTF. CDR3 nucleotides: TGTGCCAGCACTATACGGGGGTCTGGGGCCAACGTCCTGACTTTC.

V and J are TRBV5-1 and TRBJ1-1, with 8 bases matching TRBD1. The CDR3 spans 16 residues. From germline, CDR1 is SGHRS and CDR2 YFSETQ. Unmatched junction bases numbered 9, after V lost 4 bases and J lost 1 base. The CDR3 sequence: CASSPRDRRTNTEAFF. As DNA, the CDR3 is TGCGCCAGCAGCCCCCGGGACAGGAGAACGAACACTGAAGCTTTCTTT.

The chain recombines TRBV10-2 with TRBJ1-6; D ambiguous. The germline V gene encodes CDR1 WSHSY and CDR2 SAAADI. V lost 8 bases and J lost 9, with 11 bases in between. The CDR3 length is 12 residues. CDR3 region: CASSLQSSPLHF. The CDR3 nucleotides read TGCGCCAGCTCCTTACAAAGTTCACCCCTCCACTTT.

This chain uses TRBV7-2 with TRBJ2-2; 7 bases are shared with TRBD1. V trimming: 1 base; J trimming: 4 bases; junction bases outside the gene matches: 3. CDR3 length: 15 amino acids. CDR1 SGHTA and CDR2 FQGNSA come from the germline V gene. The CDR3 DNA follows: TGTGCCAGCAGCTTAGTGGCAGGGGGCACCGGGGAGCTGTTTTTT. Its protein product is CASSLVAGGTGELFF.

The chain recombines TRBV6-5 with TRBJ1-3; 7 bases agree with TRBD1. Per germline, CDR1 MNHEY and CDR2 SVGAGI. This CDR3 contains 15 residues. V shed 2 bases and J 0 bases; nucleotides not matched to a gene: 1. CDR3 coding DNA: TGTGCCAGCAGTTACCGGGACAGCTCTGGAAACACCATATATTTT. Translated: CASSYRDSSGNTIYF.

The rearrangement links TRBV11-3 to TRBJ2-1; 8 bases are shared with TRBD1. The V gene end was trimmed by 5 bases and the J gene end by 7 bases; junction bases not matched to a gene: 10. Germline CDR1 SGHNT, CDR2 YENEEA. CDR3 length equals 15 residues. The CDR3 DNA sequence: TGTGCCAGCAGCCCCGAGGGGACAGGAGGTAATGAGCAGTTCTTC. It specifies CASSPEGTGGNEQFF.

V and J are TRBV6-5 and TRBJ2-1; D perhaps matches TRBD1 (5 bases). The CDR3 sequence is 14 residues long. CDR1 is MNHEY and CDR2 is SVGAGI in the germline V gene. V was cut by 3 bases and J by 7 bases, with 13 bases left in between. CDR3 loop: CASSYWGVPNEQFF. For the CDR3, the DNA is TGTGCCAGCAGTTATTGGGGCGTTCCTAATGAGCAGTTCTTC.

This sequence joins TRBV12-3 or TRBV12-4 and TRBJ1-2, with D possibly being TRBD1 (6 bases). The CDR3 has 13 amino acids. The V end lost 5 bases, the J end lost 2 bases, and 9 bases lay between the germline ends. The CDR3 protein is CASSPGQNYGYTF. The CDR3 DNA reads as TGTGCCAGCAGTCCAGGACAGAACTATGGCTACACCTTC.

The chain carries TRBV29-1 and TRBJ1-2; D perhaps matches TRBD1 (6 bases). Germline V gives CDR1 SQVTM, CDR2 ANQGSEA. V gave up 1 base and J gave up 2 bases, with 11 bases separating them. The CDR3 runs to 14 residues. The CDR3 nucleotides read TGCAGCGTTGAAGTGGGGGGCGCCAACTATGGCTACACCTTC. It translates to CSVEVGGANYGYTF.

This rearrangement joins TRBV19 to TRBJ2-3; D gene ambiguous. Trimming stripped 3 bases from V and 2 bases from J, with 12 bases between. CDR1 and CDR2 (germline): LNHDA, SQIVND (reference sequence). The CDR3 sequence is 15 residues long. The CDR3 DNA reads as TGTGCCAGTAGTATTTCTCAGCTACTCACAGATACGCAGTATTTT. Its translation: CASSISQLLTDTQYF.

The chain employs TRBV7-9 and TRBJ1-5; maybe TRBD1 (5 bases). The CDR3 runs 17 residues. The V gene lost 3 bases and the J gene lost 5 bases, with 20 bases spanning the gap. CDR1 is SEHNR and CDR2 is FQNEAQ in the germline V gene (reference sequence). CDR3 sequence (DNA): TGTGCCAGCAGCTTTCAAGCCCTAGGCGGGGGGGATCAGCCCCAGCATTTT. As protein: CASSFQALGGGDQPQHF.

The V and J genes are TRBV2 and TRBJ2-7, with D perhaps matching TRBD1 or TRBD2 (5 bases each). Per germline, CDR1 SNHLY and CDR2 FYNNEI. The CDR3 has 14 residues. The V end lost 6 bases, the J end lost 7 bases, and 19 bases lay between the germline ends. The CDR3 loop is CASRWDGGKGEQYF. CDR3 DNA sequence: TGTGCCAGCAGATGGGACGGCGGTAAAGGGGAGCAGTACTTC. The full variable domain, with the rest looked up from reference TRBV2 and TRBJ2-7, is EPEVTQTPSHQVTQMGQEVILRCVPISNHLYFYWYRQILGQKVEFLVSFYNNEISEKSEIFDDQFSVERPDGSNFTLKIRSTKLEDSAMYFCASRWDGGKGEQYFGPGTRLTVT.

The chain carries TRBV25-1 and TRBJ1-6; D unclear. CDR1 and CDR2 (germline): MGHDK, SYGVNS. V was pared by 1 base and J by 9 bases, with 7 bases between. The CDR3 has 13 amino acids. This chain's CDR3 is CASSELVGSPLHF. The CDR3 region has the DNA TGTGCCAGCAGTGAATTGGTGGGTTCACCCCTCCACTTT.

The gene calls are TRBV7-3 and TRBJ1-2; no definite D call. V lost 4 bases to trimming and J lost 0 bases, with 15 bases between them. Germline assignment: CDR1 SGHTA and CDR2 FQGTGA. The CDR3 is made up of 16 amino acids. The CDR3, as DNA: TGTGCCAGCAGCTCCCCGGGCGCGGGAGCTAACTATGGCTACACCTTC. Residues: CASSSPGAGANYGYTF.

This chain joins TRBV18 and TRBJ1-1; weak D call: TRBD1 (5 bases). Trimming stripped 3 bases from V and 8 bases from J, with 13 bases between. This CDR3 is 13 amino acids long. The germline CDR1 and CDR2 sequences are KGHSH and LQKENI. CDR3 protein: CASSPRGGTEAFF. The CDR3 region has the DNA TGTGCCAGCTCACCCCGGGGAGGGACGGAAGCTTTCTTT.

This clone is a singleton in its sample. The genes are TRBV2 and TRBJ2-4, with no clear D. The germline V and J ends were trimmed by 7 bases and 0 bases, with 10 bases remaining between them. The CDR3 length is 14 residues. Germline-derived CDR1 and CDR2 are SNHLY and FYNNEI. The chain's CDR3 is CASIFGLAKNIQYF. In nucleotides, the CDR3 is TGTGCCAGCATCTTTGGCCTAGCCAAAAACATTCAGTACTTC.

V gene TRBV28 combines with J gene TRBJ2-3; 8 nucleotides align to TRBD1. The V and J ends lost 7 bases and 2 bases, in that order; junction bases with no gene match: 11. Germline V gene sequence: CDR1 MDHEN, CDR2 SYDVKM. CDR3 size: 16 residues. The CDR3 DNA follows: TGTGCCAGCAACTTATGGGACAGGCGCCCCACAGATACGCAGTATTTT. It codes for CASNLWDRRPTDTQYF.

V and J are TRBV9 and TRBJ2-3; perhaps D is TRBD1 or TRBD2 (5 bases each). Germline CDR1 is SGDLS and CDR2 is YYNGEE. Trimming removed 0 bases at V and 0 bases at J, with 11 bases between. This CDR3 has 16 residues. CDR3 region: CASSVARGVSTDTQYF. CDR3 sequence (DNA): TGTGCCAGCAGCGTAGCAAGAGGGGTGAGCACAGATACGCAGTATTTT.

The chain's CDR3 is CASSAPGNHYNEQFF. CDR3 DNA sequence: TGTGCCAGCAGCGCCCCCGGGAACCACTACAATGAGCAGTTCTTC. The chain has TRBV9 and TRBJ2-1; TRBD2 is a possible D gene (5 bases). Germline-derived CDR1 and CDR2 are SGDLS and YYNGEE. The CDR3 length is 15 residues. Between the trimmed V and J ends, which lost 3 bases and 3 bases, there was a span of 13 bases.